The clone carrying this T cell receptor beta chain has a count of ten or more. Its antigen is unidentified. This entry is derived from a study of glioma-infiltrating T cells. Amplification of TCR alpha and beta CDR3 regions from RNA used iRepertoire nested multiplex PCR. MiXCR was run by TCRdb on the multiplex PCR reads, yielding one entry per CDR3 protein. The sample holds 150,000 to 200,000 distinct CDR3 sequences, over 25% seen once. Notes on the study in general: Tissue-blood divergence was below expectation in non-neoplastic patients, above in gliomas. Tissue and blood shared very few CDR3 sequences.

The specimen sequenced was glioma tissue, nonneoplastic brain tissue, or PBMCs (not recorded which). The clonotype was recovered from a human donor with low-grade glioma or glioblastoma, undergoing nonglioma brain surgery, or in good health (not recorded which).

CDR3 protein: CASSPVAGSSYEQYF. The CDR3 nucleotides read TGTGCCAGCAGTCCCGTAGCGGGCAGCTCCTACGAGCAGTACTTC. This chain uses TRBV27 with TRBJ2-7; 7 bases map to TRBD2. CDR1 is MNHEY and CDR2 is SMNVEV in the germline V gene (reference sequence). CDR3 size: 15 residues. J was trimmed by 0 bases and V by 5 bases; bases with no gene match: 7.